The 30 T cell receptor beta chains presented below share a single source sample, sequenced in a study of blood T cell repertoires in COVID-19. TCRdb's copy holds only in-frame clones and misses some; the assay was immunoSEQ multiplex PCR. The profile shows under 450,000 clones, about 90% of them singletons. Sequenced input: PBMCs or T cells enriched from blood (not recorded which). These receptors were obtained from a man under 40 who had recovered from COVID-19.

The CDR3 DNA sequence: TGTGCCAGCTCACCTGGGCACAGGGGGGATCAGCCCCAGCATTTT. Protein product: CASSPGHRGDQPQHF. The genes are TRBV18 and TRBJ1-5; 8 bases map to TRBD1. CDR3 length equals 15 residues. After removal of 3 bases from V and 5 bases from J, the junction contained 6 bases not matched to a gene. CDR1 and CDR2 from the germline V gene are KGHSH and LQKENI. Full variable domain (missing parts from reference TRBV18 and TRBJ1-5): NAGVMQNPRHLVRRRGQEARLRCSPMKGHSHVYWYRQLPEEGLKFMVYLQKENIIDESGMPKERFSAEFPKEGPSILRIQQVVRGDSAAYFCASSPGHRGDQPQHFGDGTRLSIL.

V is TRBV7-9 and J is TRBJ2-6; D possibly corresponds to TRBD2 (7 bases). The CDR3 is 19 residues long. Looked up from germline, CDR1 is SEHNR and CDR2 is FQNEAQ (reference sequence). Trimming stripped 5 bases from V and 3 bases from J, with 23 bases between. The CDR3 coding sequence is TGTGCCAGCAGCCCCCGAGCGGGGCAGGGGCGGCTTGGGGCCAACGTCCTGACTTTC. Translation: CASSPRAGQGRLGANVLTF.

This clone was counted a single time. This rearrangement joins TRBV13 to TRBJ1-6; D possibly corresponds to TRBD1 (6 bases). Trimming shortened V by 5 bases and J by 6 bases, and 14 bases separated the two germline ends. Germline V lookup: CDR1 PRHDT, CDR2 FYEKMQ (reference sequence). This CDR3 is built from 15 residues. The CDR3 nucleotides read TGTGCCAGCAGCCCAGACAGGATTAGTAATTCACCCCTCCACTTT. It specifies CASSPDRISNSPLHF.

In this sample, this clone turned up once. The V and J genes are TRBV19 and TRBJ1-2; TRBD1 matches at 9 bases. The CDR3 loop spans 15 amino acids. The germline gives CDR1 LNHDA, CDR2 SQIVND (reference sequence). Unmatched junction bases numbered 6, after V lost 4 bases and J lost 3 bases. The CDR3 protein is CASSTGQGLDYGYTF. In nucleotides, the CDR3 is TGTGCCAGTAGTACGGGACAGGGTCTCGACTATGGCTACACCTTC.

This chain joins TRBV30 and TRBJ2-7; possible D gene TRBD1, 6 bases. With 3 bases removed from V and 9 bases from J, the gap between germline ends came to 27 bases. The CDR3 extends over 16 amino acids. Per the germline V gene, CDR1 is GTSNPN and CDR2 is SVGIG (reference sequence). The CDR3 coding sequence is TGTGCCTGGAGGCCCACGAAAGGGACATCCAACCCCCGGCAGTACTTC. It specifies CAWRPTKGTSNPRQYF.

This chain joins TRBV7-3 and TRBJ2-1; D gene unclear. Germline CDR1 SGHTA, CDR2 FQGTGA. The germline V and J ends were trimmed by 1 base and 0 bases, with 13 bases remaining between them. CDR3 length: 17 amino acids. The CDR3 coding sequence is TGTGCCAGCAGCTTAAGTGGGCAGCTGGGCTCCTACAATGAGCAGTTCTTC. It specifies CASSLSGQLGSYNEQFF.

The CDR3 is CASGTDPEKLFF. CDR3 sequence (DNA): TGTGCCAGTGGGACAGACCCCGAAAAACTGTTTTTT. This rearrangement joins TRBV6-5 to TRBJ1-4; 7 nucleotides line up with TRBD1. CDR1 and CDR2 (germline): MNHEY, SVGAGI. The CDR3 consists of 12 residues. J was trimmed by 8 bases and V by 9 bases; bases with no gene match: 6.

The chain employs TRBV12-3 or TRBV12-4 and TRBJ2-7, with D possibly being TRBD1 (5 bases). Trimming left V 5 bases short and J 5 bases short, with 13 bases between. This CDR3 spans 13 amino acids. The CDR3 sequence: CASSPGNNNEQYF. The DNA of the CDR3 is TGTGCCAGCAGTCCAGGGAATAACAACGAGCAGTACTTC.

The V and J genes are TRBV7-8 and TRBJ2-3; 7 nucleotides agree with TRBD2. The CDR3 totals 15 residues. The V gene end was trimmed by 5 bases and the J gene end by 2 bases; junction bases not matched to a gene: 7. Per germline, CDR1 SGHVS and CDR2 FQNEAQ. The CDR3 spells CASSRASGITDTQYF. The CDR3 region has the DNA TGTGCCAGCAGCCGTGCTAGCGGCATCACAGATACGCAGTATTTT.

The chain recombines TRBV7-8 with TRBJ1-2; 9 nucleotides line up with TRBD1. The CDR3 loop spans 15 amino acids. Germline CDR1 SGHVS, CDR2 FQNEAQ. Losses at the gene ends were 1 base for V and 8 bases for J; bases not matched to a gene: 8. The DNA of the CDR3 is TGTGCCAGCAGCTTAGTGGACAGGGGTAGAGGAGGCTACACCTTC. It yields the protein CASSLVDRGRGGYTF. Full variable domain (remainder filled in from reference TRBV7-8 and TRBJ1-2): GAGVSQSPRYKVAKRGQDVALRCDPISGHVSLFWYQQALGQGPEFLTYFQNEAQLDKSGLPSDRFFAERPEGSVSTLKIQRTQQEDSAVYLCASSLVDRGRGGYTFGSGTRLTVV.

V and J are TRBV4-2 and TRBJ2-7; 13 nucleotides match TRBD2. This CDR3 comprises 17 residues. The V segment lost 0 bases and the J segment 7 bases; nucleotides outside the gene matches: 9. Germline-derived CDR1 and CDR2 are LGHNA and YNFKEQ. The CDR3 is CASSQDRTTSGGSEQYF. The CDR3 coding sequence is TGTGCCAGCAGCCAAGATCGAACGACTAGCGGGGGGAGTGAGCAGTACTTC.

The chain links TRBV5-1 to TRBJ1-1; 8 bases match TRBD1. The CDR3 has 18 amino acids. The germline CDR1 and CDR2 sequences are SGHRS and YFSETQ. V gave up 1 base and J gave up 1 base; unmatched junction bases: 12. The DNA for the CDR3 is TGCGCCAGCAGCTTGTTCGAGCAGGGGGCCTTTGGGAACACTGAAGCTTTCTTT. It is translated as CASSLFEQGAFGNTEAFF.

The chain recombines TRBV6-5 with TRBJ2-7, with a possible D match to TRBD2 (6 bases). Trimming took off 3 bases at V and 0 bases at J, with 12 bases between the two ends. The germline CDR1 and CDR2 sequences are MNHEY and SVGAGI. There are 15 residues in the CDR3. The CDR3 DNA reads TGTGCCAGCAGTTATAACGGGGGAAGCTCCTACGAGCAGTACTTC. Translation: CASSYNGGSSYEQYF.

As concerns this clone: Germline is not matched at one junction end, which may reflect a read error. This rearrangement joins TRBV4-2 to TRBJ2-5, with TRBD2 matching 12 bases. This CDR3 has 17 amino acids. Germline V gives CDR1 LGHNA, CDR2 YNFKEQ. The CDR3 DNA sequence: TGTGCCAGCAGCGACCGTGGACTAGCGGGGTCACAAGGGACCCAGTACTTC. Translated, it gives CASSDRGLAGSQGTQYF.

The rearrangement uses TRBV20-1 and TRBJ1-5, with TRBD1 matching over 9 bases. Unmatched junction bases numbered 7, after V lost 3 bases and J lost 7 bases. Germline V gene lookup returns CDR1 DFQATT and CDR2 SNEGSKA (reference sequence). The length of the CDR3 is 14 residues. This CDR3 is CSASRDRVGQPQHF. Written as DNA, the CDR3 is TGCAGTGCTAGTCGGGACAGGGTTGGGCAGCCCCAGCATTTT.

The genes are TRBV28 and TRBJ1-1; weak D call: TRBD1 (6 bases). CDR1 MDHEN and CDR2 SYDVKM come from the germline V gene. The germline V and J ends were trimmed by 3 bases and 4 bases, with 15 bases remaining between them. This CDR3 contains 15 residues. CDR3 in amino acids: CASSFQGGLVTEAFF. The CDR3 DNA reads TGTGCCAGCAGTTTCCAAGGGGGTCTGGTCACTGAAGCTTTCTTT.

The chain carries TRBV7-9 and TRBJ1-4; D call uncertain. V lost 5 bases, J lost 0 bases, and 13 bases lay in between. Per germline, CDR1 SEHNR and CDR2 FQNEAQ (reference sequence). The CDR3 runs to 16 residues. CDR3 sequence reads: CASSHGWAATNEKLFF. CDR3 DNA sequence: TGTGCCAGCAGCCACGGTTGGGCTGCAACTAATGAAAAACTGTTTTTT.

The chain links TRBV11-2 to TRBJ2-1; D is unresolved. The CDR3 sequence is 13 residues long. The germline V and J ends were trimmed by 1 base and 4 bases, with 5 bases remaining between them. Germline V gene sequence: CDR1 SGHAT, CDR2 FQNNGV. For the CDR3, the DNA is TGTGCCAGCAGCTTAGCCAGTTACAATGAGCAGTTCTTC. Protein sequence: CASSLASYNEQFF. Filled out from reference TRBV11-2 and TRBJ2-1, the complete variable domain reads EAGVAQSPRYKIIEKRQSVAFWCNPISGHATLYWYQQILGQGPKLLIQFQNNGVVDDSQLPKDRFSAERLKGVDSTLKIQPAKLEDSAVYLCASSLASYNEQFFGPGTRLTVL.

A note on this clone: Distinct nucleotide sequences in the sample also encode this CDR3. The CDR3 sequence: CASSLVAGANTEAFF. The CDR3 nucleotides are TGCGCCAGCAGCTTGGTCGCAGGGGCGAACACTGAAGCTTTCTTT. The rearrangement links TRBV5-1 to TRBJ1-1; D may be TRBD1 (6 bases). Germline CDR1 and CDR2: SGHRS and YFSETQ. The CDR3 is 15 residues long. V shed 0 bases and J shed 1 base, with 10 bases lying between them.

The chain carries TRBV6-1 and TRBJ1-6, with 8 bases lining up with TRBD1. CDR1 and CDR2 from the germline V gene are MNHNS and SASEGT. The CDR3 contains 15 residues. After removal of 3 bases from V and 9 bases from J, the junction contained 7 bases not matched to a gene. CDR3 DNA sequence: TGTGCCAGCAGTGACGGGCGGGACAGGCGTTCACCCCTCCACTTT. Translation: CASSDGRDRRSPLHF.

In DNA, the CDR3 is TGTGCCAGCTCACCATACCAGGATTGGATGCAGTACTTC. Encoded protein: CASSPYQDWMQYF. V and J are TRBV18 and TRBJ2-7; D is unresolved. This CDR3 contains 13 residues. Per the germline V gene, CDR1 is KGHSH and CDR2 is LQKENI. V was pared by 2 bases and J by 9 bases, with 14 bases between.

A single count supports this clone. The J gene is TRBJ2-2, the V gene TRBV5-1, with TRBD1 identical over 7 bases. Germline V gene lookup returns CDR1 SGHRS and CDR2 YFSETQ. This CDR3 has 15 residues. With V trimmed by 5 bases and J by 1 base, 5 bases remained unmatched. The CDR3 DNA reads as TGCGCCAGCAGACCCGGGACAGAGAACACCGGGGAGCTGTTTTTT. This gives the protein CASRPGTENTGELFF.

This chain uses TRBV11-2 with TRBJ1-1; D uncertain. The germline V and J ends were trimmed by 5 bases and 5 bases, with 6 bases remaining between them. Germline-derived CDR1 and CDR2 are SGHAT and FQNNGV. This CDR3 comprises 11 residues. This CDR3 reads CASSARTEAFF. For the CDR3, the DNA is TGTGCCAGCAGCGCCCGGACTGAAGCTTTCTTT.

The rearrangement uses TRBV3-1 (or the pseudogene TRBV3-2) and TRBJ1-1; D is perhaps TRBD1 (5 bases). Germline V gene data show CDR1 as LGHDT and CDR2 as YNNKEL (reference sequence). CDR3 length equals 15 residues. V was pared by 0 bases and J by 1 base, with 9 bases between. CDR3 in amino acids: CASSQDAGKNTEAFF. DNA for the CDR3: TGTGCCAGCAGCCAAGATGCAGGGAAGAACACTGAAGCTTTCTTT.

This chain connects TRBV19 to TRBJ2-7; TRBD1 agrees at 10 bases. CDR3 size: 14 residues. Trimming removed 6 bases from V and 6 bases from J; junction bases left unmatched: 8. Germline lookup yields CDR1 LNHDA and CDR2 SQIVND (reference sequence). CDR3 DNA sequence: TGTGCCAGTAGCCCCGGGACAGGGGAATTCGAGCAGTACTTC. Translation gives CASSPGTGEFEQYF.

The chain employs TRBV2 and TRBJ2-7; D is perhaps TRBD1 (6 bases). Trimming took 8 bases from V and 12 from J, leaving 20 bases between them. CDR1 and CDR2 from the germline V gene are SNHLY and FYNNEI. CDR3 size: 12 residues. The CDR3 DNA follows: TGTGCCAGCGATATCTCCCAGGGGCTCCTGTACTTC. Amino acids: CASDISQGLLYF. Full variable domain (missing parts from reference TRBV2 and TRBJ2-7): EPEVTQTPSHQVTQMGQEVILRCVPISNHLYFYWYRQILGQKVEFLVSFYNNEISEKSEIFDDQFSVERPDGSNFTLKIRSTKLEDSAMYFCASDISQGLLYFGPGTRLTVT.

This sequence joins TRBV30 and TRBJ2-2, with 8 bases fitting TRBD1. Germline trimming cut 8 bases from V and 7 bases from J; bases unmatched to any gene: 6. This CDR3 has 12 amino acids. Germline CDR1 reads GTSNPN; CDR2 reads SVGIG (reference sequence). The CDR3 region is CAGRGRFGELFF. In DNA form, the CDR3 reads TGTGCCGGCAGGGGGCGCTTCGGGGAGCTGTTTTTT.

The DNA of the CDR3 is TGTGCCAGCAGCCTTCAGTACGAGCAGTACTTC. It encodes CASSLQYEQYF. V is TRBV12-3 or TRBV12-4 and J is TRBJ2-7; the D is unclear. Trimming left V 6 bases short and J 4 bases short, with 7 bases between. The CDR3 covers 11 residues.

The chain has TRBV28 and TRBJ2-4; 12 bases agree with TRBD2. The trim removed 2 bases at V and 1 base at J, leaving 0 bases unmatched. The CDR3 has 16 residues. Germline lookup yields CDR1 MDHEN and CDR2 SYDVKM. The CDR3 nucleotides read TGTGCCAGCAGTTTAACTAGCGGGGGGGCCAAAAACATTCAGTACTTC. Amino acids: CASSLTSGGAKNIQYF. The variable domain in full, with the rest retrieved from reference TRBV28 and TRBJ2-4, is DVKVTQSSRYLVKRTGEKVFLECVQDMDHENMFWYRQDPGLGLRLIYFSYDVKMKEKGDIPEGYSVSREKKERFSLILESASTNQTSMYLCASSLTSGGAKNIQYFGAGTRLSVL.

This chain links TRBV11-2 with TRBJ2-2; 10 bases line up with TRBD2. This CDR3 has 15 amino acids. The V gene's germline CDR1 is SGHAT and CDR2 FQNNGV. V lost 4 bases and J lost 3; bases outside the gene matches: 2. The CDR3 protein is CASSSLAGDTGELFF. The CDR3 DNA sequence: TGTGCCAGCAGCTCCCTAGCGGGGGACACCGGGGAGCTGTTTTTT. Using reference TRBV11-2 and TRBJ2-2 for the parts outside the CDR3, the full variable domain is EAGVAQSPRYKIIEKRQSVAFWCNPISGHATLYWYQQILGQGPKLLIQFQNNGVVDDSQLPKDRFSAERLKGVDSTLKIQPAKLEDSAVYLCASSSLAGDTGELFFGEGSRLTVL.